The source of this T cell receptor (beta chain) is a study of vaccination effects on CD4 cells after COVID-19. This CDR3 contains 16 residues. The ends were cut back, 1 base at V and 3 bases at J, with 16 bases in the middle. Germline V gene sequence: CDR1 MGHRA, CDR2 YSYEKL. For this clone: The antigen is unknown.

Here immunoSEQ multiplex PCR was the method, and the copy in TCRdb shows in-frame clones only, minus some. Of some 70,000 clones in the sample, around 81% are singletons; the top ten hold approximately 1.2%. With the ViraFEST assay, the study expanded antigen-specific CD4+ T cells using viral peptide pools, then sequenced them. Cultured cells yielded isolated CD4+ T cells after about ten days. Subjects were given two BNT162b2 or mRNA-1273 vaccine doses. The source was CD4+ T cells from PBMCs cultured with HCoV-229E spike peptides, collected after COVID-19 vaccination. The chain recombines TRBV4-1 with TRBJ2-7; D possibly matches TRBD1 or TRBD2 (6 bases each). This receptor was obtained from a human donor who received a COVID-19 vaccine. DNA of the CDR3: TGCGCCAGCAGCCAAGGTTTAACGGGGGCCCTCTACGAGCAGTACGTC. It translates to CASSQGLTGALYEQYV.